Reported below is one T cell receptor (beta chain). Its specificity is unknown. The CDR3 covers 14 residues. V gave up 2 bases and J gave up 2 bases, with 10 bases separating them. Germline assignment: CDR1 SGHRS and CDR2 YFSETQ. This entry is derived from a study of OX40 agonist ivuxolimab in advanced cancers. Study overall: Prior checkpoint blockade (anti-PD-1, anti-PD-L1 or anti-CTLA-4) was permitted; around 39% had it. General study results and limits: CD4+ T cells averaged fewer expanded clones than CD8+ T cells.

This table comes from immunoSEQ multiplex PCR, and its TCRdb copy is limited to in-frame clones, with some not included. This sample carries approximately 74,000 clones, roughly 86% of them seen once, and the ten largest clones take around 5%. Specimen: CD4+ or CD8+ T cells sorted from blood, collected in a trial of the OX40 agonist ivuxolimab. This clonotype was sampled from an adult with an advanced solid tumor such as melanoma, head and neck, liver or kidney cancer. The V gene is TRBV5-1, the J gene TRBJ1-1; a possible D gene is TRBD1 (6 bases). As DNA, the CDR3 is TGCGCCAGCAGCTTCGGACAGCCTAACACTGAAGCTTTCTTT. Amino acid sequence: CASSFGQPNTEAFF.